The rows below give T cell receptor beta chains drawn from one sample of a study of blood T cell repertoires in COVID-19. Measured with immunoSEQ multiplex PCR; TCRdb has only the in-frame clones, and not every one. The sample comprises about 100,000 clones, around four fifths of which are singletons, and 9% to 14% rests with the top ten. Material for sequencing was peripheral blood. These receptors were obtained from a woman in her 70s with acute or convalescent COVID-19. CDR3s include the opening cysteine and the closing phenylalanine or tryptophan. D genes are given only for firm matches.

D: .
J: TRBJ2-3
V: TRBV7-3
DNA: TGTGCCAGCAGCGATCTAGCGGGGACAGGCGCAGATACGCAGTATTTT
CDR3: CASSDLAGTGADTQYF

D: .
J: TRBJ1-3
V: TRBV11-2
DNA: TGTGCCAGCAGCTTAGGACTCCCTGGAAACACCATATATTTT
CDR3: CASSLGLPGNTIYF

D: .
J: TRBJ2-5
V: TRBV3-1/TRBV3-2
DNA: TGTGCCAGCAGAATAGCCCAGGACAGCAAAGAGACCCAGTACTTC
CDR3: CASRIAQDSKETQYF

D: .
J: TRBJ1-5
V: TRBV4-3
DNA: TGCGCCAGCAGCCAAGTCCTCGGAGGGAATCAGCCCCAGCATTTT
CDR3: CASSQVLGGNQPQHF

D: .
J: TRBJ1-5
V: TRBV5-4
DNA: TGTGCCAGCACTAATCAGCCCCAGCATTTT
CDR3: CASTNQPQHF

D: .
J: TRBJ2-2
V: TRBV5-8
DNA: TGTGCCAGCAGCTTGGAGGTGGGGCGCGTCACCGGGGAGCTGTTTTTT
CDR3: CASSLEVGRVTGELFF

D: .
J: TRBJ1-1
V: TRBV27
DNA: TGTGCCAGCACCAGAGGTTTGAACACTGAAGCTTTCTTT
CDR3: CASTRGLNTEAFF

D: TRBD1
J: TRBJ2-2
V: TRBV4-1
DNA: TGCGCCAGCAGCCCGGGGGACAGGGATACCGGGGAGCTGTTTTTT
CDR3: CASSPGDRDTGELFF

D: .
J: TRBJ1-2
V: TRBV12-3/TRBV12-4
DNA: TGTGCCAGCAGCCAGAAGGGGCCCCGGGGCTACACCTTC
CDR3: CASSQKGPRGYTF

D: .
J: TRBJ1-2
V: TRBV28
DNA: TGTGCCAGCAGTGCCCACCGACAAAACTCTAACTATGGCTACACCTTC
CDR3: CASSAHRQNSNYGYTF